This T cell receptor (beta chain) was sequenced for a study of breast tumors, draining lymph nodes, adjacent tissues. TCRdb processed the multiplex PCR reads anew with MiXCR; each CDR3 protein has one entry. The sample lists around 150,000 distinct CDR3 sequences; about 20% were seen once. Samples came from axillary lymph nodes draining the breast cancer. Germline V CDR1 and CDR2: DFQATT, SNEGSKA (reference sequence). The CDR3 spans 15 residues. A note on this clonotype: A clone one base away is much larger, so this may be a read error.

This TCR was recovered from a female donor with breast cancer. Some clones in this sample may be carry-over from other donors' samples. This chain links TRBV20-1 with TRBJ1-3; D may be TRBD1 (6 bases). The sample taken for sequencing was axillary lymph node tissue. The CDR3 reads CSARPFRGTGDTIYF. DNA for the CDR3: TGCAGTGCTCGACCCTTCAGGGGAACTGGAGACACCATATATTTT.